Shown below are 8 T cell receptor beta chains from a single sample sequenced in a study of T-cell memory formation after mild COVID-19 (dated by TCRdb to the early 2020s). The library came from 5' RACE. Instrument on record: Illumina NovaSeq 6000. Starting from the raw public reads, TCRdb applied fastp trimming at Q25, assembled clones with MiXCR and retained in-frame beta chains. Rows with one shared CDR3 protein collapse into an entry with the most common genes and DNA. This sample is represented by some 450,000 distinct CDR3 sequences; 20% of them were singletons. The biggest ten clones account for more than 8% of the sample. The sequencing sample was made of PBMCs or a T cell subset sorted from them (not recorded which). The receptors stem from an adult woman who had mild COVID-19 (a few samples of this study predate the infection). The sample titles of this study are shuffled in the database, so cell type and time point are left out; the donor was told from shared clones.

The DNA of the CDR3 is TGCGCCAGCAGCGCCGGGACAGGTCGAGAGGCCTACGAGCAGTACTTC. The encoded protein is CASSAGTGREAYEQYF. V and J are TRBV5-1 and TRBJ2-7; 8 nucleotides agree with TRBD1. The CDR3 sequence is 16 residues long. Germline lookup yields CDR1 SGHRS and CDR2 YFSETQ. V trimming: 4 bases; J trimming: 2 bases; junction bases outside the gene matches: 11. Drawing the rest from reference TRBV5-1 and TRBJ2-7, the complete variable domain is KAGVTQTPRYLIKTRGQQVTLSCSPISGHRSVSWYQQTPGQGLQFLFEYFSETQRNKGNFPGRFSGRQFSNSRSEMNVSTLELGDSALYLCASSAGTGREAYEQYFGPGTRLTVT.

This clonotype was recorded a few times. The chain has TRBV4-3 and TRBJ2-6; 10 bases align to TRBD2. The CDR3 spans 22 residues. J lost 0 bases, V lost 0 bases, and 14 bases had no gene match. Germline V gene lookup returns CDR1 LGHNA and CDR2 YSLEER. The chain's CDR3 is CASSQDPPTSGYSSSGANVLTF. In DNA, the CDR3 is TGCGCCAGCAGCCAAGATCCCCCGACTAGCGGGTATTCAAGCTCTGGGGCCAACGTCCTGACTTTC.

This clonotype occurred a few times. J is TRBJ1-1 and V is TRBV11-2; D is ambiguous. In germline, CDR1 is SGHAT, CDR2 FQNNGV. This CDR3 has 14 amino acids. V lost 5 bases and J 8 bases, leaving 18 bases between the germline ends. The CDR3 DNA reads as TGTGCCAGCAGCCCTAAGGGCCCCGGAACGGAAGCTTTCTTT. It encodes CASSPKGPGTEAFF.

In its sample, this clonotype was seen a few times. This rearrangement joins TRBV7-8 to TRBJ2-3, with TRBD2 as a possible D gene (5 bases). This CDR3 region has 15 residues. V was trimmed by 2 bases and J by 4 bases, leaving 13 bases between them. Germline V gives CDR1 SGHVS, CDR2 FQNEAQ. The CDR3 coding sequence is TGTGCCAGCAGCTTAAGCGGTATTGCGGCAGATACGCAGTATTTT. Amino acids: CASSLSGIAADTQYF.

The chain carries TRBV18 and TRBJ1-1, with D possibly matching TRBD1 (6 bases). Germline assignment: CDR1 KGHSH and CDR2 LQKENI. This CDR3 contains 14 residues. Trimming took 1 base from V and 7 from J, leaving 13 bases between them. DNA of the CDR3: TGTGCCAGCTCACCACTTCCGGCAGGGGTTGAAGCTTTCTTT. It encodes CASSPLPAGVEAFF.

This clonotype was picked up a small number of times. This rearrangement joins TRBV7-6 to TRBJ2-2, with D maybe TRBD1 (5 bases). The CDR3 length is 15 residues. In germline, CDR1 is SGHVS, CDR2 FNYEAQ. The germline V and J ends were trimmed by 2 bases and 0 bases, with 7 bases remaining between them. The DNA of the CDR3 is TGTGCCAGCAGCTTACAGGGAACGAACACCGGGGAGCTGTTTTTT. Encoded protein: CASSLQGTNTGELFF. Using reference TRBV7-6 and TRBJ2-2 for the parts outside the CDR3, the full variable domain is GAGVSQSPRYKVTKRGQDVALRCDPISGHVSLYWYRQALGQGPEFLTYFNYEAQQDKSGLPNDRFSAERPEGSISTLTIQRTEQRDSAMYRCASSLQGTNTGELFFGEGSRLTVL.

The chain employs TRBV4-3 and TRBJ2-2; 15 bases match TRBD2. CDR3 length: 17 residues. The trim removed 6 bases at V and 4 bases at J, leaving 6 bases unmatched. Per the germline V gene, CDR1 is LGHNA and CDR2 is YSLEER. The CDR3 loop reads CASRTGLAGGGTGELFF. CDR3 DNA sequence: TGCGCCAGCAGGACGGGACTAGCGGGAGGCGGCACCGGGGAGCTGTTTTTT.

The V and J genes are TRBV5-1 and TRBJ2-3; D gene uncertain. Trimming took 0 bases from V and 4 from J, leaving 15 bases between them. The CDR3 consists of 16 residues. Germline CDR1 SGHRS, CDR2 YFSETQ. The DNA for the CDR3 is TGCGCCAGCAGCTTGGGTGATGTCGGTTCGGCAGATACGCAGTATTTT. It translates to CASSLGDVGSADTQYF.